Listed here are 10 T cell receptor beta chains from one sample, sequenced in a study of tumor-infiltrating lymphocytes in primary liver carcinoma. The template, approximately 500 ng total RNA, yielded TCR beta cDNA made with a constant-region primer. It was through three nested multiplex PCR rounds of slightly modified ARM-PCR that TCR beta libraries arose. Running nine to ten cycles apiece, the first two PCR rounds relied on TRBV1-TRBV30 forward primers together with a C-beta reverse primer. TCRdb fed the multiplex PCR reads into MiXCR, producing one record per CDR3 protein. Of over 100,000 distinct CDR3 sequences in the sample, around 70% were seen once. Extraction of RNA together with DNA used roughly 20-33 mg of unsorted bulk tissue. The sequenced material came from tumor-adjacent normal liver tissue. These receptors all stem from a woman aged 60-75 years with primary liver carcinoma and hepatitis B virus infection.

The rearrangement uses TRBV11-2 and TRBJ2-2; no reliable D call. This CDR3 spans 17 amino acids. The V and J ends lost 8 bases and 4 bases respectively, with 23 bases between them. Looked up from germline, CDR1 is SGHAT and CDR2 is FQNNGV. DNA of the CDR3: TGTGCCAGCGGCCGCCAAGCGTGGTCAGTAGTCACCGGGGAGCTGTTTTTT. This gives the protein CASGRQAWSVVTGELFF.

V gene TRBV28 combines with J gene TRBJ1-5; no clear D. This CDR3 contains 18 residues. V gave up 5 bases and J gave up 4 bases, with 24 bases separating them. CDR1 MDHEN and CDR2 SYDVKM come from the germline V gene. The CDR3 DNA is TGTGCCAGCAGTCCCCTCGGAGGAGCCACCTATAGTAATCAGCCCCAGCATTTT. Translated: CASSPLGGATYSNQPQHF.

This clonotype was counted at least ten times. V and J are TRBV6-4 and TRBJ2-3; 8 positions agree with TRBD2. The germline CDR1 and CDR2 sequences are MRHNA and SNTAGT. The length of the CDR3 is 15 residues. V shed 3 bases, J shed 3 bases, and the junction held 5 bases outside the gene matches. This CDR3 reads CASSDLAGSTDTQYF. The DNA for the CDR3 is TGTGCCAGCAGTGATTTAGCGGGAAGTACAGATACGCAGTATTTT.

This clonotype was observed a few times. The chain combines TRBV29-1 with TRBJ2-4; D gene uncertain. Germline V gives CDR1 SQVTM, CDR2 ANQGSEA. The CDR3 is 14 residues long. The V end lost 6 bases, the J end lost 5 bases, and 17 bases lay between the germline ends. The CDR3 DNA reads TGCAGCGTATTGAGCTCCCTCTGGGAAAACATTCAGTACTTC. Translating it yields CSVLSSLWENIQYF.

Turning to this clonotype: The junction and the germline gene differ at one end; a read error may be behind it. The CDR3 bases are TGTGTCAGCAGACTAGGCAGGGCCAGGGGCACTGAAGCTTTCTTT. Translated, it gives CVSRLGRARGTEAFF. This rearrangement joins TRBV28 to TRBJ1-1; D may be TRBD1 (6 bases). Germline assignment: CDR1 MDHEN and CDR2 SYDVKM. CDR3 length equals 15 residues.

A word on this clonotype: At one boundary the junction diverges from the germline segment, which might be a read error. The chain recombines TRBV6-5 with TRBJ1-5; D not certain. The CDR3 length is 15 residues. Germline-derived CDR1 and CDR2 are MNHEY and SVGAGI. The CDR3 bases are TGTGTCAGCAGTTACTCGAAGGGCGCGAATCAGCCCCAGCATTTT. Amino acid sequence: CVSSYSKGANQPQHF.

Remarks on this clonotype: Just one base apart from a much larger clone, this may be a read error. The chain joins TRBV6-5 to TRBJ1-6; 7 nucleotides align to TRBD1. CDR1 is MNHEY, CDR2 SVGAGI, per germline. CDR3 size: 14 residues. Germline trimming cut 5 bases from V and 9 bases from J; bases unmatched to any gene: 7. The CDR3 sequence: CASSEGQLSSPLHF. DNA of the CDR3: TGTGCCAGCAGTGAGGGACAGCTTAGTTCACCCCTCCACTTT.

Worth noting for this clonotype: The junction departs from the called germline gene at one end, perhaps through a read error. The gene calls are TRBV6-5 and TRBJ1-6; D not resolved. The CDR3 covers 17 residues. From germline, CDR1 is MNHEY and CDR2 SVGAGI. CDR3 nucleotides: TGTGCCAGCAACCAGAGTGTTGGCGTTGGGGATAATCGACCCCTCCATTTT. Amino acids: CASNQSVGVGDNRPLHF.

In regard to this clonotype: Given the absence of the conserved phenylalanine or tryptophan at the CDR3 end, a read error is likely. The chain is built from TRBV7-3 and TRBJ2-1; D is uncertain. Germline V lookup: CDR1 SGHTA, CDR2 FQGTGA. Trimming cost V 5 bases and J 5 bases, with 16 bases left between them. The CDR3 is 15 residues long. CDR3 coding DNA: TGTGCCAGCAGCGTCATAGGGCAGGCCAACAATGAGCAGTTCTTA. Translated: CASSVIGQANNEQFL.

Turning to this clonotype: With a much larger clone just one base away, this may be a read error. V usage is TRBV28 and J usage is TRBJ2-3; 9 bases agree with TRBD2. The germline V gene encodes CDR1 MDHEN and CDR2 SYDVKM. This CDR3 region has 15 residues. The CDR3 here is CASSRTSASTDRQYF. The CDR3 nucleotides read TGTGCCAGCAGCCGGACTAGCGCCAGCACAGATAGGCAGTATTTT.